A single sample gave rise to the 21 T cell receptor beta chains below, sequenced in a study of beta chain features in type 1 diabetes. The study reverse transcribed the entire isolated RNA, so it sequenced expressed TCRB transcripts. Produced via immunoSEQ multiplex PCR; TCRdb's table is partial and in-frame only. The table lists 850,000 to 900,000 clones, 15% to 20% of them singletons. What was sequenced was naive CD4+ T cells from blood. The receptors derive from a woman in her late teens or twenties in good health.

Notes on this clone: Distinct nucleotide sequences in the sample also encode this CDR3. The chain has TRBV7-2 and TRBJ2-1, with TRBD2 matching over 7 bases. The J segment lost 6 bases and the V segment lost 1 base, leaving 3 bases of the junction unmatched. The CDR3 loop spans 14 amino acids. CDR1 and CDR2 from the germline V gene are SGHTA and FQGNSA. The CDR3 bases are TGTGCCAGCAGCTTAGGGCTAGCGGTCAATGAGCAGTTCTTC. Translation gives CASSLGLAVNEQFF.

The J gene is TRBJ2-1, the V gene TRBV7-9; unclear D gene. In germline, CDR1 is SEHNR, CDR2 FQNEAQ (reference sequence). V lost 5 bases, J lost 0 bases, and 11 bases lay in between. This CDR3 comprises 15 residues. The CDR3 protein is CASSQDGSSYNEQFF. CDR3 sequence (DNA): TGTGCCAGCAGCCAAGACGGTAGCTCCTACAATGAGCAGTTCTTC.

This clone has a handful of counts. This chain links TRBV7-2 with TRBJ2-7, with D hard to call. CDR3 length: 19 amino acids. Germline lookup yields CDR1 SGHTA and CDR2 FQGNSA. The V and J ends lost 1 base and 11 bases respectively, with 33 bases between them. The CDR3 DNA sequence: TGTGCCAGCAGCTTAGTCGGACGCCAGTCATCCTACTACCACCCAACGGAGTACTTC. As protein: CASSLVGRQSSYYHPTEYF.

Comments on this clone: This sequence may be a read error, since a much larger clone differs from it by one base. J is TRBJ1-1 and V is TRBV7-3; D unresolved. Trimming shortened V by 2 bases and J by 1 base, and 5 bases separated the two germline ends. The CDR3 is 13 amino acids. From germline, CDR1 is SGHTA and CDR2 FQGTGA. DNA of the CDR3: TGTGCCAGCAGCTTAGAGGCGAACACTGAAGCTTTCTTT. Translation: CASSLEANTEAFF.

The rearrangement links TRBV19 to TRBJ1-5, with D tentatively TRBD1 (5 bases). There are 17 residues in the CDR3. V was clipped by 7 bases and J by 2 bases, with 21 bases between them. Germline CDR1 is LNHDA and CDR2 is SQIVND (reference sequence). The CDR3 here is CASTRQAVQGGNQPQHF. The CDR3 DNA reads as TGTGCCAGTACTAGGCAGGCCGTTCAAGGGGGCAATCAGCCCCAGCATTTT. Complete variable domain (other parts from reference TRBV19 and TRBJ1-5): DGGITQSPKYLFRKEGQNVTLSCEQNLNHDAMYWYRQDPGQGLRLIYYSQIVNDFQKGDIAEGYSVSREKKESFPLTVTSAQKNPTAFYLCASTRQAVQGGNQPQHFGDGTRLSIL.

This clone was seen a few times. The chain combines TRBV23-1 with TRBJ2-7, with 8 nucleotides matching TRBD1. TRBV23-1 is recorded as an ORF, its role being uncertain. The CDR3 spans 14 residues. V gave up 4 bases and J gave up 7 bases; unmatched junction bases: 9. CDR3 nucleotides: TGCGCCAGCAGTCCGCGGGACAGGCGCTTGGAGCAGTACTTC. It yields the protein CASSPRDRRLEQYF.

This clone was picked up a small number of times. V usage is TRBV5-1 and J usage is TRBJ2-1; possible D gene TRBD2, 5 bases. The CDR3 extends over 17 amino acids. V lost 4 bases, J lost 2 bases, and 19 bases lay in between. Germline CDR1 and CDR2: SGHRS and YFSETQ. CDR3 nucleotide sequence: TGCGCCAGCAGCCCGGCCCCTAGCTCAGTGGCCTACAATGAGCAGTTCTTC. Translated, it gives CASSPAPSSVAYNEQFF.

As DNA, the CDR3 is TGTGCCAGCAAATTCAGACTAGCGTGGGAGACCCAGTACTTC. Translated, it gives CASKFRLAWETQYF. This chain joins TRBV6-5 and TRBJ2-5; TRBD2 matches at 8 bases. The CDR3 sequence is 14 residues long. The junction had 9 bases not matched to a gene; V was cut back by 7 bases and J by 5 bases. CDR1 MNHEY and CDR2 SVGAGI come from the germline V gene.

The chain employs TRBV13 and TRBJ2-7, with D possibly TRBD2 on 5 matching bases. Deletions cut 3 bases from V and 4 bases from J, with 13 bases between. The CDR3 length is 14 residues. Germline CDR1 reads PRHDT; CDR2 reads FYEKMQ (reference sequence). Written as DNA, the CDR3 is TGTGCCAGCAGCTTTAGGGAGACGGGTTACGAGCAGTACTTC. This codes for CASSFRETGYEQYF.

The chain couples TRBV5-4 to TRBJ1-5; D gene ambiguous. Germline V CDR1 and CDR2: SGHNT, YYREEE (reference sequence). V was shortened by 0 bases and J by 11 bases, with 9 bases between the two germline ends. CDR3 size: 12 residues. The CDR3 nucleotides are TGTGCCAGCAGCTTGGCCCTCCCGTCCCAGCATTTT. Translated: CASSLALPSQHF. Full variable domain (rest looked up from reference TRBV5-4 and TRBJ1-5): ETGVTQSPTHLIKTRGQQVTLRCSSQSGHNTVSWYQQALGQGPQFIFQYYREEENGRGNFPPRFSGLQFPNYSSELNVNALELDDSALYLCASSLALPSQHFGDGTRLSIL.

This clone occurred a few times. The rearrangement joins TRBV4-3 to TRBJ2-3, with D possibly matching TRBD2 (5 bases). V dropped 4 bases and J dropped 7 bases, with 18 bases sitting between them. CDR3 length: 15 residues. CDR1 and CDR2 from the germline V gene are LGHNA and YSLEER. This CDR3 is CASSPAAFSGNTQYF. As DNA, the CDR3 is TGCGCCAGCAGCCCCGCCGCCTTCAGCGGAAATACGCAGTATTTT.

V and J are TRBV5-1 and TRBJ2-7; tentative D call: TRBD1 (6 bases). Trimming took off 0 bases at V and 4 bases at J, with 14 bases between the two ends. The CDR3 runs to 15 residues. CDR1 is SGHRS, CDR2 YFSETQ, per germline. The CDR3 bases are TGCGCCAGCAGCTTGGGAGTTGTGACAGGTTACGAGCAGTACTTC. Its translation: CASSLGVVTGYEQYF.

This clone has only one observation. The chain has TRBV6-6 and TRBJ2-5, with a weak D call TRBD1 (6 bases). Germline CDR1 and CDR2: MNHNY and SVGAGI (reference sequence). The CDR3 spans 14 residues. The V end lost 2 bases, the J end lost 5 bases, and 12 bases lay between the germline ends. CDR3 amino acids: CASSYRGTGETQYF. As DNA, the CDR3 is TGTGCCAGCAGTTACAGGGGGACCGGCGAGACCCAGTACTTC.

This chain connects TRBV7-9 to TRBJ2-3, with a weak D call TRBD2 (6 bases). Trimming stripped 2 bases from V and 1 base from J, with 19 bases between. Germline CDR1 reads SEHNR; CDR2 reads FQNEAQ (reference sequence). The CDR3 sequence is 18 residues long. The CDR3 loop reads CASSLRRLALGGTDTQYF. Written as DNA, the CDR3 is TGTGCCAGCAGCTTAAGGCGGCTAGCGCTTGGAGGCACAGATACGCAGTATTTT.

V is TRBV2 and J is TRBJ1-1; unclear D gene. Germline V gene sequence: CDR1 SNHLY, CDR2 FYNNEI. V dropped 6 bases and J dropped 11 bases, with 10 bases sitting between them. There are 10 residues in the CDR3. The CDR3 DNA follows: TGTGCCAGCAGCGAGACGCTTGCTTTCTTT. It translates to CASSETLAFF.

The chain links TRBV5-6 to TRBJ1-2; no clear D gene. Trimming took off 0 bases at V and 3 bases at J, with 12 bases between the two ends. The CDR3 is 15 amino acids. Germline loops: CDR1 SGHDT, CDR2 YYEEEE. The CDR3 loop is CASSLAKAGDYGYTF. The CDR3 DNA reads TGTGCCAGCAGCTTGGCCAAAGCCGGGGACTATGGCTACACCTTC.

This clone was counted a few times. The J gene is TRBJ2-3, the V gene TRBV23-1; 11 bases are a match to TRBD2. TRBV23-1 is identified as an open reading frame with a role that is uncertain. Trimming cost V 0 bases and J 1 base; bases outside gene matches: 12. The CDR3 is 20 residues long. CDR3 protein: CASSQSVLAGGGCGTDTQYF. The CDR3 DNA reads as TGCGCCAGCAGTCAATCCGTCCTAGCGGGAGGCGGTTGCGGCACAGATACGCAGTATTTT.

The rearrangement joins TRBV9 to TRBJ2-3, with 7 bases fitting TRBD1. This CDR3 is built from 14 residues. Germline trimming cut 0 bases from V and 8 bases from J; bases unmatched to any gene: 6. CDR1 is SGDLS, CDR2 YYNGEE, per germline. Written as DNA, the CDR3 is TGTGCCAGCAGCGTAGGAGGGGGCCAGGGTACGCAGTATTTT. It is translated as CASSVGGGQGTQYF.

The rearrangement joins TRBV19 to TRBJ2-1; D may correspond to TRBD1 or TRBD2 (6 bases each). Trimming took off 0 bases at V and 4 bases at J, with 19 bases between the two ends. Germline V gene sequence: CDR1 LNHDA, CDR2 SQIVND (reference sequence). This CDR3 contains 18 residues. CDR3 residues: CASSIDGERRGGYNEQFF. In nucleotides, the CDR3 is TGTGCCAGTAGTATAGACGGAGAAAGACGAGGGGGGTACAATGAGCAGTTCTTC. The whole variable domain, filled in from reference TRBV19 and TRBJ2-1, reads DGGITQSPKYLFRKEGQNVTLSCEQNLNHDAMYWYRQDPGQGLRLIYYSQIVNDFQKGDIAEGYSVSREKKESFPLTVTSAQKNPTAFYLCASSIDGERRGGYNEQFFGPGTRLTVL.

In this sample, this clone turned up a few times. The chain joins TRBV7-9 to TRBJ1-5; D might be TRBD1 (6 bases). The CDR3 contains 17 residues. The V and J ends lost 5 bases and 4 bases respectively, with 21 bases between them. Germline values: CDR1 SEHNR, CDR2 FQNEAQ (reference sequence). The CDR3 region is CASSTTGEGDWNQPQHF. The CDR3 DNA sequence: TGTGCCAGCAGCACTACCGGTGAGGGGGATTGGAATCAGCCCCAGCATTTT.

The V call is TRBV19, the J call TRBJ1-5; a possible D gene is TRBD1 (5 bases). There are 17 residues in the CDR3. Germline V gene data show CDR1 as LNHDA and CDR2 as SQIVND (reference sequence). Trimming removed 2 bases at V and 0 bases at J, with 14 bases between. The CDR3 sequence is CASSILGRAHSNQPQHF. The CDR3 DNA sequence: TGTGCCAGTAGTATACTCGGCAGGGCCCATAGCAATCAGCCCCAGCATTTT.